This T cell receptor (beta chain) was recovered during a study of identical twins. All of the donors were Caucasians in good health. The CDR3 has 15 residues. Trimming removed 5 bases at V and 5 bases at J, with 15 bases between. Germline CDR1 reads LNHDA; CDR2 reads SQIVND (reference sequence). Carrying unique molecular identifiers, the cDNA also gained a universal primer site through template switching. A single record per CDR3 protein comes from TCRdb applying MiXCR to the 5' RACE reads. The sample holds 350,000 to 450,000 distinct CDR3 sequences; approximately 17% are singletons and the top ten take more than 10%. Findings and caveats of the study: It was cross-sectional statistical analysis, not following the same donors, that the conclusions relied on.

On this clonotype: What it recognizes is unknown.

V usage is TRBV19 and J usage is TRBJ2-2; D might be TRBD1 or TRBD2, each matching 5 bases. The TCR comes from a man aged 45 to 65 in good health. The sequenced material came from naive T cells sorted from blood. The CDR3 loop is CASSPERGRTGELFF. The DNA of the CDR3 is TGTGCCAGTAGTCCTGAGAGGGGACGGACCGGGGAGCTGTTTTTT. Based on the CDR3 plus reference TRBV19 and TRBJ2-2, the full variable domain is DGGITQSPKYLFRKEGQNVTLSCEQNLNHDAMYWYRQDPGQGLRLIYYSQIVNDFQKGDIAEGYSVSREKKESFPLTVTSAQKNPTAFYLCASSPERGRTGELFFGEGSRLTVL.